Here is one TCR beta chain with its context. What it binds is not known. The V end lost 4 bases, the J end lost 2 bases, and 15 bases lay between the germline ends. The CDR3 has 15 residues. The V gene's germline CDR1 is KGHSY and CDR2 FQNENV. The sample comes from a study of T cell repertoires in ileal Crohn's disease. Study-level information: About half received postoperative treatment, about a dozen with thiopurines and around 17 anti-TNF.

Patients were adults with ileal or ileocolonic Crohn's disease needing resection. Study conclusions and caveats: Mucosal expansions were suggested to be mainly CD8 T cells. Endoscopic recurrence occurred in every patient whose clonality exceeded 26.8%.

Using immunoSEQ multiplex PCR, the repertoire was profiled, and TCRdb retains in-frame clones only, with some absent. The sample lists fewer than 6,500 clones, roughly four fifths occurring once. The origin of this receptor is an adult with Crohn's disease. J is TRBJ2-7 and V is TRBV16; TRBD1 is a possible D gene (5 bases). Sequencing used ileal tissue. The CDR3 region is CASSLDRSPTYEQYF. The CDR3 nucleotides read TGTGCCAGCAGCCTCGACAGAAGTCCAACCTACGAGCAGTACTTC.